This T cell receptor (beta chain) was captured in a study of blood T cell repertoires in COVID-19. Germline V gene data show CDR1 as MNHEY and CDR2 as SVGAGI. J was trimmed by 3 bases and V by 6 bases; bases with no gene match: 3. This CDR3 is built from 15 residues. TCRdb keeps only in-frame clones here, not all; method: immunoSEQ multiplex PCR. This table holds 120,000 or so clones, approximately 92% found once. The source of this sequence is a man aged 65 to 85 with active or convalescent COVID-19. The V call is TRBV6-5, the J call TRBJ2-7, with 15 bases that match TRBD2. The sequencing sample was made of peripheral blood. The CDR3 DNA follows: TGTGCCAGCAGATCGGGACTAGCGGGAGGCTACGAGCAGTACTTC. Residues: CASRSGLAGGYEQYF.